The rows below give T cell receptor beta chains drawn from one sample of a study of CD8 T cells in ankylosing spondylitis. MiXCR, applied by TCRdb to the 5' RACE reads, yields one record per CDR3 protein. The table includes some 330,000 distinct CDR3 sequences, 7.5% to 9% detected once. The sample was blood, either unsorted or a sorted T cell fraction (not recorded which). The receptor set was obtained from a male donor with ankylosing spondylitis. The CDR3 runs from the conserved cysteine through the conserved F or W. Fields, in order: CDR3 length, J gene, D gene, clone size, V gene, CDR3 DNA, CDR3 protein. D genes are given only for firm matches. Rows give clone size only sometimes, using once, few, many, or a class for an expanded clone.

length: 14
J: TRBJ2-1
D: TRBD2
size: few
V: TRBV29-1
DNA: TGCAGCGTTGATATTGCGGGAGTACGTGGTGAGCAGTTCTTC
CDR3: CSVDIAGVRGEQFF

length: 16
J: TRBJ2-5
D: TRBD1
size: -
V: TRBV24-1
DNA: TGTGCCACCAGTGATTCGAGGGGGCATTGGGCAGAGACCCAGTACTTC
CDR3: CATSDSRGHWAETQYF

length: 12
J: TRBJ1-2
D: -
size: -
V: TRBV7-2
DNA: TGTGCCAGCAGAACCGGGAACTATGGCTACACCTTC
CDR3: CASRTGNYGYTF

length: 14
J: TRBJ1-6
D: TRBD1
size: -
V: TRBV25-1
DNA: TGTGCCAGCAGTGCCGGACAGGGGTTCTGGCCCCTCCACTTT
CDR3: CASSAGQGFWPLHF

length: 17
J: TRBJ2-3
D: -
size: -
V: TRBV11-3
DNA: TGTGCCAGCAGCTCCGACGGGAGTCCTCAAGGCACAGATACGCAGTATTTT
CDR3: CASSSDGSPQGTDTQYF

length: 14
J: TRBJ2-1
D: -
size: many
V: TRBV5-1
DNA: TGCGCCAGCAGCTTACCAGGGCTTTACAATGAGCAGTTCTTC
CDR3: CASSLPGLYNEQFF

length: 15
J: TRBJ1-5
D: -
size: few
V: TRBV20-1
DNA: TGCAGTGCCGCAGATTGGGTTGGTACCAATCAGCCCCAGCATTTT
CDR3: CSAADWVGTNQPQHF

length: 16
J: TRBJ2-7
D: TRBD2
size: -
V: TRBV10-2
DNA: TGCGCCAGCAGGGCCGGGACTAGCGGGAGAGGCTACGAGCAGTACTTC
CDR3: CASRAGTSGRGYEQYF

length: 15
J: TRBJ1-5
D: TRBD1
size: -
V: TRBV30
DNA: TGTGCCTGGAGTGATGGGGGACAGGGCAATCAGCCCCAGCATTTT
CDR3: CAWSDGGQGNQPQHF

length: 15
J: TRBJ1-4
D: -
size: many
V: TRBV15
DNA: TGTGCCACCAGCAGAGATTTAGGGGTGGAGGAAAAACTGTTTTTT
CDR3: CATSRDLGVEEKLFF

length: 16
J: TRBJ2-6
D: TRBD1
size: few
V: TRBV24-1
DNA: TGTGCCACTGGGACAGGGGATTTCTCTGGGGCCAACGTCCTGACTTTC
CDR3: CATGTGDFSGANVLTF

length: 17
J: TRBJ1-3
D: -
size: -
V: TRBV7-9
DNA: TGTGCCAGCAGCTCTAACAGGGAGGTTGACTATGGAAACACCATATATTTT
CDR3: CASSSNREVDYGNTIYF

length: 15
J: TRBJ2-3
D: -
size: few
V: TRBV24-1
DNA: TGTGCCACCAGTGATCACGGGAGAGGGTCAGATACGCAGTATTTT
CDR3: CATSDHGRGSDTQYF

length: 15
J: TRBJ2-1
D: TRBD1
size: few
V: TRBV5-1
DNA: TGCGCCAGCAGCTTGAGAACGACAGGGAACAATGAGCAGTTCTTC
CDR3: CASSLRTTGNNEQFF

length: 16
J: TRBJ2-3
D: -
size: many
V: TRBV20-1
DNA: TGCAGTGCCAGTGGCTATCTGCGGAGGACCACAGATACGCAGTATTTT
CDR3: CSASGYLRRTTDTQYF

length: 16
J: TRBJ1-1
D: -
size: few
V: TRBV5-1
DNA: TGCGCCAGCAGCTTGGAAACCGACAGTTGGAACACTGAAGCTTTCTTT
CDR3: CASSLETDSWNTEAFF

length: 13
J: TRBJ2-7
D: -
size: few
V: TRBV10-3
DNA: TGTGCCACCGTTTTCCGTCAGGGAGACGAGCAGTACTTC
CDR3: CATVFRQGDEQYF

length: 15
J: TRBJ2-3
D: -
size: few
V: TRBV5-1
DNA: TGCGCCAGCAGCGGGGAAGGGTCCCGCACAGATACGCAGTATTTT
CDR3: CASSGEGSRTDTQYF

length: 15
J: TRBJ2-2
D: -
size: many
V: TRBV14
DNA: TGTGCCAGCAGCCAGGGGCAGTCGCTCACCGGGGAGCTGTTTTTT
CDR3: CASSQGQSLTGELFF

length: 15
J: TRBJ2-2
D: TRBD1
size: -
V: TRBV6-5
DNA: TGTGCCAGCAGTTGGGACAGGGAGAACACCGGGGAGCTGTTTTTT
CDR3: CASSWDRENTGELFF

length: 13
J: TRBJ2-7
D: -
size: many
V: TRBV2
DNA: TGTGCCAGCAGACCGGCACTACTATACGAGCAGTACTTC
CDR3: CASRPALLYEQYF

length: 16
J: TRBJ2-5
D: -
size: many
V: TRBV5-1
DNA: TGCGCCAGCAGCTTGGTCTCCGGGAGACTGGGGGAGACCCAGTACTTC
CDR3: CASSLVSGRLGETQYF

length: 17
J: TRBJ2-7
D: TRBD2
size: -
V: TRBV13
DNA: TGTGCCAGCAGCTTAGCCTTAGCGGGGGGATCCACGGGAGAGCAGTACTTC
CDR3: CASSLALAGGSTGEQYF

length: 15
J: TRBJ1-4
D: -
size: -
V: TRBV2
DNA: TGTGCCAGCAGTGATGGCGTAGAAACTAATGAAAAACTGTTTTTT
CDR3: CASSDGVETNEKLFF

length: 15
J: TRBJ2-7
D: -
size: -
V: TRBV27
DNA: TGTGCCAGCAGTAGCCTAGTCCCAGTCCCCTACGAGCAGTACTTC
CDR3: CASSSLVPVPYEQYF

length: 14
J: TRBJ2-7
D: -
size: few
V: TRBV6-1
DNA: TGTGCCAGCAGCTCCAGGGTCCGGAGTTACGAGCAGTACTTC
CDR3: CASSSRVRSYEQYF

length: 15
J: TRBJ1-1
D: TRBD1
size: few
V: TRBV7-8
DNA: TGTGCCAGCAGCCACGGAGCAGGGGGTAACACTGAAGCTTTCTTT
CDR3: CASSHGAGGNTEAFF

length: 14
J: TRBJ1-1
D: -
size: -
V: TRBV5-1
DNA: TGCGCCAGCACTCTCGGAGGTCTTAACACTGAAGCTTTCTTT
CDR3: CASTLGGLNTEAFF

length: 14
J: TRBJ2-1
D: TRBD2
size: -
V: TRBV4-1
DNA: TGCGCCAGCAGTCACCGGGGGGCCTACAATGAGCAGTTCTTC
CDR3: CASSHRGAYNEQFF

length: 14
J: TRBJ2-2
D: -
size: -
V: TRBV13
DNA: TGTGCCAGCAGCACGGACGGGAACACCGGGGAGCTGTTTTTT
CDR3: CASSTDGNTGELFF

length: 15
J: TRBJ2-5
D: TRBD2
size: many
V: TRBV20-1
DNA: TGCAGTGCTAGAGATCGACTAGCGGGAGAGGAGACCCAGTACTTC
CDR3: CSARDRLAGEETQYF

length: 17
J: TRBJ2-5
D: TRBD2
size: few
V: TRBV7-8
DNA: TGTGCCAGCAGCTTAGTACTAGCGGGAGGGGGTGGCGAGACCCAGTACTTC
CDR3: CASSLVLAGGGGETQYF

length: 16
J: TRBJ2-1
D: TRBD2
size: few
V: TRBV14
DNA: TGTGCCAGCAGCCGGGGGACTAGGCAGCCCAAAAATGAGCAGTTCTTC
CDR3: CASSRGTRQPKNEQFF

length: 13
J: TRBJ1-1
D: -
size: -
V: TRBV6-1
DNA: TGTGCCAGCAGCCGTTGGGGGCGCGCTGAAGCTTTCTTT
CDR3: CASSRWGRAEAFF

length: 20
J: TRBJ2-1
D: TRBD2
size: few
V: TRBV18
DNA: TGTGCCAGCTCACCACGACTACCCGGACTAGCGGGAGCGACCTACAATGAGCAGTTCTTC
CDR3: CASSPRLPGLAGATYNEQFF

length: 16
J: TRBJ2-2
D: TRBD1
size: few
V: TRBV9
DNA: TGTGCCAGCAGCGTAGCTCAGGGGACAGGGAAGGGGGAGCTGTTTTTT
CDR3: CASSVAQGTGKGELFF

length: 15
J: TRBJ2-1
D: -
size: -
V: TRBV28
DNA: TGTGCCAGCAGCCGTAGAGGCAGCTCCTACAATGAGCAGTTCTTC
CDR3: CASSRRGSSYNEQFF

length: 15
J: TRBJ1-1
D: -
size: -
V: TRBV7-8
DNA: TGTGCCAGCAGCCGGGGCCCGGGGGAGAACACTGAAGCTTTCTTT
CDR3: CASSRGPGENTEAFF

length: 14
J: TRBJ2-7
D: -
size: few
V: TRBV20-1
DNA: TGCAGTGCTAGCCGCGGCCCTTTATTGTACGAGCAGTACTTC
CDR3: CSASRGPLLYEQYF

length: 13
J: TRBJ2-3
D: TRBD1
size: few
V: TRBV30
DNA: TGTGCCTGGGGGGACAGGGGCACAGATACGCAGTATTTT
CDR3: CAWGDRGTDTQYF

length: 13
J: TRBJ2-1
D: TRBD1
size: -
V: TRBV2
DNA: TGTGCCAACCGGGACAGGGGGGACAATGAGCAGTTCTTC
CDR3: CANRDRGDNEQFF

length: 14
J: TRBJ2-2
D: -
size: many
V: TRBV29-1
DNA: TGCAGCGTTGCGCAGGGCGCCGGCACCGGGGAGCTGTTTTTT
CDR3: CSVAQGAGTGELFF

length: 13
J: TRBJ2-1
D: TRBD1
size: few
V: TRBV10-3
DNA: TGTGCCATCCGGGACAGGAGCTACAATGAGCAGTTCTTC
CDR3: CAIRDRSYNEQFF

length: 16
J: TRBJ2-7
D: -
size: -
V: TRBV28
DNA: TGTGCCAGCAGTCCCCAAAGCGGGTCCAGCTCCTACGAGCAGTACTTC
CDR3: CASSPQSGSSSYEQYF

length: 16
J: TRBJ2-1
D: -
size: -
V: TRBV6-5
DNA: TGTGCCAGCAGTTCTATAAGGGGACTTGCCTACAATGAGCAGTTCTTC
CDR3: CASSSIRGLAYNEQFF

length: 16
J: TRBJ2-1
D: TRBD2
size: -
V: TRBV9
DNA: TGTGCCAGCAGCGTAGGTGCTAGCGGGACCCACAATGAGCAGTTCTTC
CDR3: CASSVGASGTHNEQFF

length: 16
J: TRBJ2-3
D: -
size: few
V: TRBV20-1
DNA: TGCAGTGCTAGAGATCTACGAGGAGCGAGCACAGATACGCAGTATTTT
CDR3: CSARDLRGASTDTQYF

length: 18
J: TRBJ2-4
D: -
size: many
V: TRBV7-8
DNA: TGTGCCAGCAGCTTAGCGCGGGGGCTAGATTGGTCCAAAAACATTCAGTACTTC
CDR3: CASSLARGLDWSKNIQYF

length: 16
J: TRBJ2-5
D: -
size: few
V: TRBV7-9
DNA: TGTGCCAGCAGCTTAGGAGGCCGGGGGTCCCAAGAGACCCAGTACTTC
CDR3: CASSLGGRGSQETQYF

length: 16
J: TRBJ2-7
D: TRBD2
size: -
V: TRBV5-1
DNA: TGCGCCAGCAGCAGATTTCGGGAGGGCCGAGGGGGCGAGCAGTACTTC
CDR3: CASSRFREGRGGEQYF